The clone carrying this TCR beta chain was counted once. Assay used: immunoSEQ multiplex PCR; TCRdb lists only in-frame clones, some missing. The sample holds around 180,000 clones, 90% to 95% seen once. The V end lost 6 bases, the J end lost 3 bases, and 12 bases lay between the germline ends. CDR1 and CDR2 from the germline V gene are MNHEY and SMNVEV (reference sequence). This CDR3 is 14 amino acids long. The data originate from a study of control samples from healthy donors and cancer patients. The sequence derives from a woman under 30 in good health. The specimen was blood. This chain connects TRBV27 to TRBJ1-5; D is unclear. This CDR3 reads CASSPKSLNQPQHF. DNA of the CDR3: TGTGCCAGCAGCCCCAAAAGCCTCAATCAGCCCCAGCATTTT.